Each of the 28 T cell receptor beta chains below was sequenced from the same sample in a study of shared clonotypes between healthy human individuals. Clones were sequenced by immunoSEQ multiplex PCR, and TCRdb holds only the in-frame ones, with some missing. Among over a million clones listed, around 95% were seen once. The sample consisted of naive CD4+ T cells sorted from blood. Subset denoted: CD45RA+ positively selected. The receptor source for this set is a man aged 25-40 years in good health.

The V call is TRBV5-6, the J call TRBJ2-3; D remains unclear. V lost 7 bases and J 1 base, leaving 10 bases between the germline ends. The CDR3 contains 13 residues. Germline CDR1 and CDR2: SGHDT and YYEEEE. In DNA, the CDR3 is TGTGCCAGCGCAACTTTTGGCACAGATACGCAGTATTTT. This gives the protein CASATFGTDTQYF.

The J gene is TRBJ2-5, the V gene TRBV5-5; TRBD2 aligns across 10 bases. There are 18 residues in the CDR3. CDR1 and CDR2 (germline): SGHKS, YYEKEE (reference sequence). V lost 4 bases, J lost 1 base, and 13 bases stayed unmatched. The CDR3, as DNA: TGTGCCAGCAGCCCCGGGGCTAGCGGGAGTCCCCCCCAAGAGACCCAGTACTTC. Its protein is CASSPGASGSPPQETQYF. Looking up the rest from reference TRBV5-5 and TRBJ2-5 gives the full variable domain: DAGVTQSPTHLIKTRGQQVTLRCSPISGHKSVSWYQQVLGQGPQFIFQYYEKEERGRGNFPDRFSARQFPNYSSELNVNALLLGDSALYLCASSPGASGSPPQETQYFGPGTRLLVL.

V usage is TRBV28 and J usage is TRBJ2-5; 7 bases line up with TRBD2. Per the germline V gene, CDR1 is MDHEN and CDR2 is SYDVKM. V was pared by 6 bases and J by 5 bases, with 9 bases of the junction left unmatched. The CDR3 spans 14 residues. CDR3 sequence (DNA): TGTGCCAGCAGGAAGGGAGGGCCATTTGAGACCCAGTACTTC. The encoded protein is CASRKGGPFETQYF.

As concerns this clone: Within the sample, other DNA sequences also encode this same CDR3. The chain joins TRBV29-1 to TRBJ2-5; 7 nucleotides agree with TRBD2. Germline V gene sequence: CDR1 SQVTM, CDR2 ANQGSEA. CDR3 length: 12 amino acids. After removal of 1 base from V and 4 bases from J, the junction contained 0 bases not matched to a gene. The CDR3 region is CSVEGGGETQYF. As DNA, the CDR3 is TGCAGCGTTGAAGGGGGGGGAGAGACCCAGTACTTC.

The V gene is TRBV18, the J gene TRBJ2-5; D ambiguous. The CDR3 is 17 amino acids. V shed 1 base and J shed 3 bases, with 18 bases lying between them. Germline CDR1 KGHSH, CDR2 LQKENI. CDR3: CASSPLSRSSEKETQYF. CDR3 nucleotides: TGTGCCAGCTCACCACTCTCTCGGTCCAGCGAGAAAGAGACCCAGTACTTC.

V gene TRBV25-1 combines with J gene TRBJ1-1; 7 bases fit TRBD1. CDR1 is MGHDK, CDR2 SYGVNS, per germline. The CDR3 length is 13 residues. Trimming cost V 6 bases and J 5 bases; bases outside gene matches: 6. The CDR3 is CASRTTGRTEAFF. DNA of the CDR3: TGTGCCAGCAGGACGACAGGGCGGACTGAAGCTTTCTTT.

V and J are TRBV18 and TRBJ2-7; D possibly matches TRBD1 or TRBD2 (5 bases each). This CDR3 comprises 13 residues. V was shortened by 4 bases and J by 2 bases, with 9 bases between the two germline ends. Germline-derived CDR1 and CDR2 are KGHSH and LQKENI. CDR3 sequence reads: CASSRDVTYEQYF. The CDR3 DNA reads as TGTGCCAGCTCACGGGACGTGACCTACGAGCAGTACTTC.

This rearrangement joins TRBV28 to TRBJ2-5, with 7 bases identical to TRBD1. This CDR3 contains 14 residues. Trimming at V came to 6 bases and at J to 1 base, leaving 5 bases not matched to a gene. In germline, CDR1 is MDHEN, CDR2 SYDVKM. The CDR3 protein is CASSRTGFQETQYF. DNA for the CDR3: TGTGCCAGCAGCCGGACAGGTTTCCAAGAGACCCAGTACTTC.

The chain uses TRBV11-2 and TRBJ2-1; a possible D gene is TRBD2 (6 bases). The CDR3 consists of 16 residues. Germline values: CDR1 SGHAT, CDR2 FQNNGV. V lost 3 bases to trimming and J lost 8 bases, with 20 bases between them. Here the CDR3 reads CASSLYRRGSGDEQFF. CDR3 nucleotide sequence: TGTGCCAGCAGCTTGTATCGGCGGGGTTCCGGGGATGAGCAGTTCTTC.

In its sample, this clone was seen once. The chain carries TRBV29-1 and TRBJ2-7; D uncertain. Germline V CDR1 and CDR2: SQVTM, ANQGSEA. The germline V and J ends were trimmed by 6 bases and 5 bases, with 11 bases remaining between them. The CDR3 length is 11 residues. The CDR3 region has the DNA TGCAGCGTGGACCACTCAGACGAGCAGTACTTC. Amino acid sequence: CSVDHSDEQYF.

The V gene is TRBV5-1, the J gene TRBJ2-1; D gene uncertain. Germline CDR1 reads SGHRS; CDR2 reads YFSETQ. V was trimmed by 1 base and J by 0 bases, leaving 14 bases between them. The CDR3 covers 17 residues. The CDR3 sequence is CASSLTAQSSSYNEQFF. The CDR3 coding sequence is TGCGCCAGCAGCTTGACGGCACAGTCTAGCTCCTACAATGAGCAGTTCTTC.

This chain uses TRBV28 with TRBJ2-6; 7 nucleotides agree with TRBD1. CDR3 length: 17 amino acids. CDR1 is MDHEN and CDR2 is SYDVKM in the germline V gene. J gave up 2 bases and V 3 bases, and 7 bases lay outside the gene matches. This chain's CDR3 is CASSLGEGTAGANVLTF. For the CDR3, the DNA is TGTGCCAGCAGTTTGGGCGAAGGGACAGCTGGGGCCAACGTCCTGACTTTC.

CDR3 coding DNA: TGTGCCAGCAGTGCCCCGACAGGGGTAGGCCAGCCCCAGCATTTT. This codes for CASSAPTGVGQPQHF. The chain recombines TRBV6-1 with TRBJ1-5; 8 bases map to TRBD1. Germline assignment: CDR1 MNHNS and CDR2 SASEGT. The CDR3 spans 15 residues. V gave up 4 bases and J gave up 7 bases; unmatched junction bases: 9.

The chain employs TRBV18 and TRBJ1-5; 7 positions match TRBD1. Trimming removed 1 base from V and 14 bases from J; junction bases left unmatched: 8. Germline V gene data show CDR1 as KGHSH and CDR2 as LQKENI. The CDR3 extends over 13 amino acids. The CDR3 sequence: CASSPQTRDRKHF. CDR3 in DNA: TGTGCCAGCTCACCACAGACAAGGGACAGAAAGCATTTT.

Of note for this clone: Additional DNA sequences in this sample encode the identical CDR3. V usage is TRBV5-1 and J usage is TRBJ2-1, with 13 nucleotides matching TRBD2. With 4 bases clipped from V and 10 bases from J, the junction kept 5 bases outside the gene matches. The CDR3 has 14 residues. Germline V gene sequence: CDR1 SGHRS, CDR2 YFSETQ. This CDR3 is CASSPGLAGSEQFF. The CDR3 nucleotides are TGCGCCAGCAGCCCGGGACTAGCGGGATCAGAGCAGTTCTTC.

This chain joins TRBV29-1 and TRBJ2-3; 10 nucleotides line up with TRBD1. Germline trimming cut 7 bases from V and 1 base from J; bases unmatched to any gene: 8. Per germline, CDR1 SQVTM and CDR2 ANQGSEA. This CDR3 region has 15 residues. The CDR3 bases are TGCAGCGGAAGGGGGGGACAGGGGCGCACAGATACGCAGTATTTT. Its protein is CSGRGGQGRTDTQYF.

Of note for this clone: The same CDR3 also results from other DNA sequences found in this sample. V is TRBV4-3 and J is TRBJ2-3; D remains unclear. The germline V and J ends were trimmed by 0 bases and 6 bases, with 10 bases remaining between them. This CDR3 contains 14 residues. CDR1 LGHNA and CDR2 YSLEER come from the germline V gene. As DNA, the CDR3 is TGCGCCAGCAGCCAAGATTTGGGATTGGATACGCAGTATTTT. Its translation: CASSQDLGLDTQYF.

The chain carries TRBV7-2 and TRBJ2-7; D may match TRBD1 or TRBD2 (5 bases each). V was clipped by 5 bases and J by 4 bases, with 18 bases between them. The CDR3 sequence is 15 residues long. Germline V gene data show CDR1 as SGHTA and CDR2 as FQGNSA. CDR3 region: CASSLGGEGKYEQYF. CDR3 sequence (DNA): TGTGCCAGCAGCCTGGGTGGTGAGGGGAAGTACGAGCAGTACTTC.

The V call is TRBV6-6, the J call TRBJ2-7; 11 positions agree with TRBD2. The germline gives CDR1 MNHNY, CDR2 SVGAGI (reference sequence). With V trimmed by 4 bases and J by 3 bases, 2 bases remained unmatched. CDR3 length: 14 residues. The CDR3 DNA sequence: TGTGCCAGCAGTTTAACTAGCGGGAGCTACGAGCAGTACTTC. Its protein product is CASSLTSGSYEQYF.

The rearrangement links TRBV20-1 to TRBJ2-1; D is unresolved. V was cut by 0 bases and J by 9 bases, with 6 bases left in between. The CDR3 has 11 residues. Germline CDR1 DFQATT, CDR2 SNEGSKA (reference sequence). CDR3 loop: CSARDQREQFF. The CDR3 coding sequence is TGCAGTGCTAGAGATCAACGTGAGCAGTTCTTC.

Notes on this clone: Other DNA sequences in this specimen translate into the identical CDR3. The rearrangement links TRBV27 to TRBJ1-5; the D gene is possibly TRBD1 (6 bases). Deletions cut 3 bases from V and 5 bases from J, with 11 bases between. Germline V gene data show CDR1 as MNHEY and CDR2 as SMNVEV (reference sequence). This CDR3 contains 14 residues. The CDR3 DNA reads TGTGCCAGCAGTTTTAGGGGGGCTGATCAGCCCCAGCATTTT. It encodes CASSFRGADQPQHF.

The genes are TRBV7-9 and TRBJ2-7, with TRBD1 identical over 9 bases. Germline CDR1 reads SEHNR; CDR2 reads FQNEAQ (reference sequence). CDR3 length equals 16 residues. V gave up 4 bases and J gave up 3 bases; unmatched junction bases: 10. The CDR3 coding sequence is TGTGCCAGCAGCTCCCCCCCGGGACAGGGCGTCTACGAGCAGTACTTC. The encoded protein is CASSSPPGQGVYEQYF. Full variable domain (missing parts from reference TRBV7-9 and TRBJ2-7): DTGVSQNPRHKITKRGQNVTFRCDPISEHNRLYWYRQTLGQGPEFLTYFQNEAQLEKSRLLSDRFSAERPKGSFSTLEIQRTEQGDSAMYLCASSSPPGQGVYEQYFGPGTRLTVT.

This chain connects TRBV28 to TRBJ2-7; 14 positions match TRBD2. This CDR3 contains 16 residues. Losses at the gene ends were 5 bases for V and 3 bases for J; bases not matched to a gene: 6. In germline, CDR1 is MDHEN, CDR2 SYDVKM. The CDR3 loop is CASSDPGTSGSYEQYF. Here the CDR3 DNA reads TGTGCCAGCAGTGACCCCGGGACTAGCGGGAGCTACGAGCAGTACTTC. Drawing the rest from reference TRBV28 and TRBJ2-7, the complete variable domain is DVKVTQSSRYLVKRTGEKVFLECVQDMDHENMFWYRQDPGLGLRLIYFSYDVKMKEKGDIPEGYSVSREKKERFSLILESASTNQTSMYLCASSDPGTSGSYEQYFGPGTRLTVT.

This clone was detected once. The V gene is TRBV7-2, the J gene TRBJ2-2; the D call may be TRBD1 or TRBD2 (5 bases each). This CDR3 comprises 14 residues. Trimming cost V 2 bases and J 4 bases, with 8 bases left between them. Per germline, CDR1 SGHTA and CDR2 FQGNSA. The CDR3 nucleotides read TGTGCCAGCAGCTTATGGGGGAGCACCGGGGAGCTGTTTTTT. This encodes CASSLWGSTGELFF.

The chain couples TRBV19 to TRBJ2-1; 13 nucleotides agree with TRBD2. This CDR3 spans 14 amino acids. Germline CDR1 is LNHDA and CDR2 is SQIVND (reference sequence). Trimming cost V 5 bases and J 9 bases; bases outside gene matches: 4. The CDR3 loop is CASSGLAGVAEQFF. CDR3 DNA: TGTGCCAGTAGTGGACTAGCGGGAGTGGCTGAGCAGTTCTTC.

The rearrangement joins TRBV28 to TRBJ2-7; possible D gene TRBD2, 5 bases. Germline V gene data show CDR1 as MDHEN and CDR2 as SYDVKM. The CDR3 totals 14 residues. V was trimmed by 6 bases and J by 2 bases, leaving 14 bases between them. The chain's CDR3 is CASSPRGFPYEQYF. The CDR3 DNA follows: TGTGCCAGCAGCCCACGGGGTTTCCCCTACGAGCAGTACTTC.

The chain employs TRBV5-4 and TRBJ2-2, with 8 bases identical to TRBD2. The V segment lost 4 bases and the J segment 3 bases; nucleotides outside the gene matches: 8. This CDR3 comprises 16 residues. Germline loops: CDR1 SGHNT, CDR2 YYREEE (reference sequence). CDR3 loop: CASSPGTRGDTGELFF. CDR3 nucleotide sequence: TGTGCCAGCAGCCCCGGGACTAGAGGGGACACCGGGGAGCTGTTTTTT.

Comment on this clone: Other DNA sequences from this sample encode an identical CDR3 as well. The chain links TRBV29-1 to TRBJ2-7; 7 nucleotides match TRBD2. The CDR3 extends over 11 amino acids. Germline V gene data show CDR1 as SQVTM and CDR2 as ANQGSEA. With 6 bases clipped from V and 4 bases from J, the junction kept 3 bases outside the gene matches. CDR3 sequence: CSVGTIYEQYF. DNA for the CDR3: TGCAGCGTCGGGACTATTTACGAGCAGTACTTC.